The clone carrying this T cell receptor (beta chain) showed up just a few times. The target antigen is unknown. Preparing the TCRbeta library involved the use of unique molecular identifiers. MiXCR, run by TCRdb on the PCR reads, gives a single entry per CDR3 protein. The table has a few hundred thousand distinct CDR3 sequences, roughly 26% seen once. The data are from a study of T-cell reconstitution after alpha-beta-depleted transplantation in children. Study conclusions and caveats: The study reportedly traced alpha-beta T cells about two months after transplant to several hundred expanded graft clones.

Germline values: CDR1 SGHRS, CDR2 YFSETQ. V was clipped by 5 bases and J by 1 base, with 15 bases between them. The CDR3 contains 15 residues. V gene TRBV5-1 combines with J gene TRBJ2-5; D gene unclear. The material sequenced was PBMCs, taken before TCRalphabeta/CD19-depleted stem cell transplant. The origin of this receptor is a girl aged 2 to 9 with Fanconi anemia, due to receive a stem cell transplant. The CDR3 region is CASRGNIQLQETQYF. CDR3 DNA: TGCGCCAGCAGGGGCAACATCCAGCTCCAAGAGACCCAGTACTTC.